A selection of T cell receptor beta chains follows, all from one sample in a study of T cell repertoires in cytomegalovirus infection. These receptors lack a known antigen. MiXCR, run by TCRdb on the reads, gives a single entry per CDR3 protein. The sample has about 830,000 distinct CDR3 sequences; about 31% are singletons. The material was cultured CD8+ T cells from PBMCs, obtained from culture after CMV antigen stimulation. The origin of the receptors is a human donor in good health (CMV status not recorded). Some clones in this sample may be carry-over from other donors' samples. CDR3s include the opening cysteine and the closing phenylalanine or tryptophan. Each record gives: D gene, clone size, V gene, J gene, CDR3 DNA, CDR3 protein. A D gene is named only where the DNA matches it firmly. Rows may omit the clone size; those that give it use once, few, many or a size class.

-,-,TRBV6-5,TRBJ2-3,TGTGCCAGCAGTTACAGCAGGGATGGGGATACGCAGTATTTT,CASSYSRDGDTQYF
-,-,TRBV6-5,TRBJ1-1,TGTGCCAGCAGTACGGTGCCAGGGACTGAAGCTTTCTTT,CASSTVPGTEAFF
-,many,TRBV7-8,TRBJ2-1,TGTGCCAGCAGCTTATGGCAGTGGGACGCCGCCTACAATGAGCAGTTCTTC,CASSLWQWDAAYNEQFF
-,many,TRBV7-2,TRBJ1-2,TGTGCCAGCAGACCCCCCGACGGAACCTATGGCTACACCTTC,CASRPPDGTYGYTF
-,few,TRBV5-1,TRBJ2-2,TGCGCCAGCAGCTTTCGGGGGTCGTACCTGAACACCGGGGAGCTGTTTTTT,CASSFRGSYLNTGELFF
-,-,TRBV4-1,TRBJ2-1,TGCGCCAGCAGCCGTACAAGAGACCCTTACAATGAGCAGTTCTTC,CASSRTRDPYNEQFF
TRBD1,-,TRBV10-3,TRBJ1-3,TGTGCCATTTTACTCGGGACAGGCCCCGGAAACACCATATATTTT,CAILLGTGPGNTIYF
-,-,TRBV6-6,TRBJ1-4,TGTGCCAGCAGTTACTCGACAAAAAAGGACAGCCCGTCCCTTAATGAAAAACTGTTTTTT,CASSYSTKKDSPSLNEKLFF
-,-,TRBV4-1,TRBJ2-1,TGCGCCAGCAGCCACCCGGGACTTTACAATGAGCAGTTCTTC,CASSHPGLYNEQFF
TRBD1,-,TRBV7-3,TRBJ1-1,TGTGCCAGCAGCTCCATACAGGGGGCGGACACTGTAGCTTTCTTT,CASSSIQGADTVAFF
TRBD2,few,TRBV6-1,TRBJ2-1,TGTGCCTCGGACACTAGCGGGGGGTCCTACAATGAGCAGTTCTTC,CASDTSGGSYNEQFF
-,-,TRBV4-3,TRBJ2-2,TGCGCCAGCAGCCGGACTTCGGGCGGGGAGCTGTTTTTT,CASSRTSGGELFF
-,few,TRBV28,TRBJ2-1,TGTGCCAGCAGTTGGGCGGTGGGGGGTTCCTACAATGAGCAGTTCTTC,CASSWAVGGSYNEQFF
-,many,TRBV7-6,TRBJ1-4,TGTGCCAGCAGCTTAGAGGTGACGGGTGAAAAACTGTTTTTT,CASSLEVTGEKLFF
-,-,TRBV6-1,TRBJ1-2,TGTGCCAGCAGTTTTGCCGCGGGTGGCTACACCTTC,CASSFAAGGYTF
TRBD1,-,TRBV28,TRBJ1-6,TGTGCCAGCAGCCGAATCACAGGGGGTAATTCACCCCTCCACTTT,CASSRITGGNSPLHF
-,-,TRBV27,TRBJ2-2,TGTGCCAGCAGTTTTCGGTCATCCGGGACCGGGGAGCTGTTTTTT,CASSFRSSGTGELFF
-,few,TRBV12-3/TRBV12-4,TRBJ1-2,TGTGCCAGCAGTTCCTCATCTCCGGGACATTTTAACTATGGCTACACCTTC,CASSSSSPGHFNYGYTF
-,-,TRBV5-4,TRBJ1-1,TGTGCCAACAGCTTGTATGTGGGCTCGAACACTGTAGCTTTCTTT,CANSLYVGSNTVAFF
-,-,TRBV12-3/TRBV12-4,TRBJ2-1,TGTGCCGAGGGGAACTACAATGAGCAGTTCTTC,CAEGNYNEQFF
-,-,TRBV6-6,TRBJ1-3,TGTGCCAGCAGCTACGTTAGCGGCCAAAGCTCTGGAAACACCATATATTTT,CASSYVSGQSSGNTIYF
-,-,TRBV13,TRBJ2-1,TGTGCCAGCAGCCAGGGTCGTATGCAGTTCTTC,CASSQGRMQFF
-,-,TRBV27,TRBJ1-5,TGTGCCAGCGGCCTTATTCCCCAGCATTTT,CASGLIPQHF
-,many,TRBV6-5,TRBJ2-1,TGTGCCAGCAGTTACGGGTACAATGAGCAGTTCTTC,CASSYGYNEQFF
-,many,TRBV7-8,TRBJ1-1,TGTGCCAGCAGCCCCGACTGGGGGGCCACTGAAGCTTTCTTT,CASSPDWGATEAFF
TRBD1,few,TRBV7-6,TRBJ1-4,TGTGCCAGCTCCGTGCGGACAGGGGGTGAAAAACTGTTTTTT,CASSVRTGGEKLFF
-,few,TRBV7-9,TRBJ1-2,TGTGCCAGCAGCCCACGGCCCCAGGATGGCTACACCTTC,CASSPRPQDGYTF
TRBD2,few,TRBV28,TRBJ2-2,TGTGCCAGCACCACCGTGGGGAGGGAGGACACCGGGGAGCTGTTTTTT,CASTTVGREDTGELFF
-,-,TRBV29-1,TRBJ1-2,TGCAGCGTTGAAGATCGACGTGCCTATGGCTACACCTTC,CSVEDRRAYGYTF
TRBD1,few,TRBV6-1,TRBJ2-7,TGTGCCAGCAGTCAAACAGGGGCGTCCTCCTACGAGCAGTACTTC,CASSQTGASSYEQYF
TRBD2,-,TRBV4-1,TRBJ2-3,TGCGCCAGCAGCCAATCGGCTAGCGGGATCTTGGATACGCAGTATTTT,CASSQSASGILDTQYF
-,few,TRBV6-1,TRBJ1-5,TGTGCCAGCAGTGAAACCAGGTACAGATCTGCCCAGCATTTT,CASSETRYRSAQHF
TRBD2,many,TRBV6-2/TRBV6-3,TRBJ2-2,TGTGCCAGCACCCAGCGGGGGGGCCAGACCGGGGAGCTGTTTTTT,CASTQRGGQTGELFF
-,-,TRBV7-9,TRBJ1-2,TGTGCCAGCAGCTCGTTATCCGACACCGTTAACTATGGCTACACCTTC,CASSSLSDTVNYGYTF
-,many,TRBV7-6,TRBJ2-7,TGTGCCAGCAGCGGGCCTGCGGGGCACGAGCAGTACTTC,CASSGPAGHEQYF
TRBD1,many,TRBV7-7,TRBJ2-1,TGTGCTAGCAGCGACGGACAGGCAACCTACAATGAGCAGTTCTTC,CASSDGQATYNEQFF
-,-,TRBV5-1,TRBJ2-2,TGCGCCAGCAGCGACAAAGGGGTCACGAACACCGGGGAGCTGTTTTTT,CASSDKGVTNTGELFF
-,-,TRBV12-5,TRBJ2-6,TGTGCTAGTGGTTGGGACTTGGGGACGGCTGACTCTGGGGCCAACGTCCTGACTTTC,CASGWDLGTADSGANVLTF
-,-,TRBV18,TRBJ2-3,TGTGCCAGCTCACCACCCGAGATTTTAAATACGGCAGATACGCAGTATTTT,CASSPPEILNTADTQYF
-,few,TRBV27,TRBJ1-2,TGTGCCAGCATGTCCCGAGCTAACTATGGCTACACCTTC,CASMSRANYGYTF
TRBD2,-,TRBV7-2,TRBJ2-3,TGTGTCAGCAGCCTCGGCCCTAGCGGGGGGGACGTCACAGATACGCAGTATTTT,CVSSLGPSGGDVTDTQYF
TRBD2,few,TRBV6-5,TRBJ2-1,TGTGCCAGCAGTACCTCTAGCGGGGGCGCCTACAATGAGCAGTTCTTC,CASSTSSGGAYNEQFF
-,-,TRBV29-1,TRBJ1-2,TGCAGCGTTGAGGAAGTAGGCTACACCTTC,CSVEEVGYTF
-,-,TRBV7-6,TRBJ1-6,TGTGCCAGCAGCTTAGCGACTGGACAGTCCTATAATTCACCCCTCCACTTT,CASSLATGQSYNSPLHF
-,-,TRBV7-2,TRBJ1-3,TGTGCCAGCAGCTTAGTCTTCGATGGAAACACCATATATTTT,CASSLVFDGNTIYF
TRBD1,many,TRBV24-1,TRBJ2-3,TGTGCCACCAGTGATTCGACAGGGAAAGGCACAGATACGCAGTATTTT,CATSDSTGKGTDTQYF
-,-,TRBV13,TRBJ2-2,TGTGCCAGCAGCTTAAAACAGAGCTACACCGGGGAGCTGTTTTTT,CASSLKQSYTGELFF
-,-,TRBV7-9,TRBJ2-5,TGTGCCAGCCGATCCCTGGAGCAAGAGACCCAGTACTTC,CASRSLEQETQYF
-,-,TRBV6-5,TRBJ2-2,TGTGCCAGCACCCATTGGGCGGGAAAGAACACCGGGGAGCTGTTTTTT,CASTHWAGKNTGELFF
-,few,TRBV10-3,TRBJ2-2,TGTGCCATCAGTGTTAAAGGAGGTCTAGCCGGGGAGCTGTTTTTT,CAISVKGGLAGELFF
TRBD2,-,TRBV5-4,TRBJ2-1,TGTGCCAGCAGCTTTTCACTAGCGGGGGGTCTCTACAATGAGCAGTTCTTC,CASSFSLAGGLYNEQFF
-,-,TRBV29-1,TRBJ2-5,TGCAGCGTTGAAGTCCGGGGGAGCGACCAAGAGACCCAGTACTTC,CSVEVRGSDQETQYF
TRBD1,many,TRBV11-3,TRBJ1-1,TGTGCCAGCAGCTTGCTGGGACAGGGCACTGAAGCTTTCTTT,CASSLLGQGTEAFF
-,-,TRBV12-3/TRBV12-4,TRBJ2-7,TGTGCCAGCAGTCGGGACTTCGAGCAGTACTTC,CASSRDFEQYF
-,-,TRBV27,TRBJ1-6,TGTGCCAGCAGTTTGGGGCAGGGTAACCGCTCACCCCTCCACTTT,CASSLGQGNRSPLHF
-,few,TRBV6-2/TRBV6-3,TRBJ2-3,TGTGCCAGCAGTTCCCCCGGGACCATTAGCCCAGATACGCAGTATTTT,CASSSPGTISPDTQYF
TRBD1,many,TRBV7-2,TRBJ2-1,TGTGCCAGCAGCTTTGGACAGGGGAATCGAAATGAGCAGTTCTTC,CASSFGQGNRNEQFF
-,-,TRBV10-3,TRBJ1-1,TGTGCCACCAGAGGCCCGAACACTGAAGCTTTCTTT,CATRGPNTEAFF